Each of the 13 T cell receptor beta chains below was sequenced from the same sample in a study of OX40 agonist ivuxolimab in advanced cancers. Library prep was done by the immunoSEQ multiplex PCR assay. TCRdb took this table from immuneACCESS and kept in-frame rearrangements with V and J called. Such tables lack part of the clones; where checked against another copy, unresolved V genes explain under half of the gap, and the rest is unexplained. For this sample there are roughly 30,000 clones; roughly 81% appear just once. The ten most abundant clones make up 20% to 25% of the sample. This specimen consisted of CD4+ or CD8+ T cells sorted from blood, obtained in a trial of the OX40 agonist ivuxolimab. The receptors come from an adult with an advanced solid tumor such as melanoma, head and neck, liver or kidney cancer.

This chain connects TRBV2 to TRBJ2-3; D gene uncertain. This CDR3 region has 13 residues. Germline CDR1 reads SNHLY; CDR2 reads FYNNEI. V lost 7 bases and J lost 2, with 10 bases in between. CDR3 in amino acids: CASTGSDTDTQYF. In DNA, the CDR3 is TGTGCCAGCACAGGTTCCGACACAGATACGCAGTATTTT.

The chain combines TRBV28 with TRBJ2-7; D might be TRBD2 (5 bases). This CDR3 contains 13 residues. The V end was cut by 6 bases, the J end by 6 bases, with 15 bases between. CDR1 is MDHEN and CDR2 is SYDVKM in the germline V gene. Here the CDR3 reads CASRSGNPPEQYF. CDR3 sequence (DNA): TGTGCCAGCAGATCCGGGAACCCGCCCGAGCAGTACTTC.

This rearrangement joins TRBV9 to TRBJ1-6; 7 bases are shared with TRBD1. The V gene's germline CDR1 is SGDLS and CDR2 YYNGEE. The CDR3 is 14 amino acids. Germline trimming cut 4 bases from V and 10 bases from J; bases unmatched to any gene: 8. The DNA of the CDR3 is TGTGCCAGCAGCATGAACGACAGGGCCTCACCCCTCCACTTT. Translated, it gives CASSMNDRASPLHF.

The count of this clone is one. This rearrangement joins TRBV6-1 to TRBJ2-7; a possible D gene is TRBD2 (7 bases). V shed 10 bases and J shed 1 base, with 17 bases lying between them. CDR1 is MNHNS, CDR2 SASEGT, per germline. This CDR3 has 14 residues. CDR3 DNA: TGTGCCATCTTCAGAGGGGGGGCATCCTACGAGCAGTACTTC. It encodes CAIFRGGASYEQYF.

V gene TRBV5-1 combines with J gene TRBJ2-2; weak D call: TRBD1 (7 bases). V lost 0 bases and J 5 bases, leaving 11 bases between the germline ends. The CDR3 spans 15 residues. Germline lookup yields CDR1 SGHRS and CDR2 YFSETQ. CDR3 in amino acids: CASSLVAGGTGELFF. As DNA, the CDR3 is TGCGCCAGCAGCTTGGTGGCAGGGGGGACCGGGGAGCTGTTTTTT.

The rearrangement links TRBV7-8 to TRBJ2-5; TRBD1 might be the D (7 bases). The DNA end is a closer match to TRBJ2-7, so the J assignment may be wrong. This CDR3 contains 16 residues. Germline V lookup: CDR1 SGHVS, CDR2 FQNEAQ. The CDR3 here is CASSLSRGTEPYEQYF. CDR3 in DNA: TGTGCCAGCAGCTTATCCCGGGGGACAGAACCTTACGAGCAGTACTTC.

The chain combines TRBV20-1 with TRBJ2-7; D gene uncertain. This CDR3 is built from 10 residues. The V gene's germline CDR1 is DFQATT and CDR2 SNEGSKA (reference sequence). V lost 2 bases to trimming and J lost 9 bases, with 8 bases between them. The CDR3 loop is CSARKGWQYF. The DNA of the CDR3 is TGCAGTGCTAGAAAGGGATGGCAGTACTTC.

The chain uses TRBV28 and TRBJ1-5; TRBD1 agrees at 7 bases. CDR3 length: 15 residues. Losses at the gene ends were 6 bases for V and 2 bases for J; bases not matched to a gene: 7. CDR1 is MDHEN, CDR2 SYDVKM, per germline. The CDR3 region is CASRTTGSGNQPQHF. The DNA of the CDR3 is TGTGCCAGCAGAACGACAGGGTCGGGCAATCAGCCCCAGCATTTT.

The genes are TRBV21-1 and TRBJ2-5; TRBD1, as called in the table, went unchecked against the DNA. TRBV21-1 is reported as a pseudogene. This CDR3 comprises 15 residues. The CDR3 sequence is CASSVSGATGETQYF. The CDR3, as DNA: TGTGCCAGCAGCGTATCAGGGGCCACGGGGGAGACCCAGTACTTC.

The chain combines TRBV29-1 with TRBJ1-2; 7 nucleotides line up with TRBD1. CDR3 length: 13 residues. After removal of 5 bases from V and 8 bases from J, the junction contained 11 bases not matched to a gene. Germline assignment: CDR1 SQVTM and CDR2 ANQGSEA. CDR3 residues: CSVTYMTGNGYTF. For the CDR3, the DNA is TGCAGCGTTACTTATATGACAGGGAACGGCTACACCTTC.

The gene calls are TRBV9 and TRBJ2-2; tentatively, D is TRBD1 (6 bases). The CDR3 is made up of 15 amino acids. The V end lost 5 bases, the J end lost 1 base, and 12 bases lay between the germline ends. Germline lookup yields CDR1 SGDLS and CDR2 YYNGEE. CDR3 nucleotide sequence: TGTGCCAGCAGAGCTCCGGGACAGAACACCGGGGAGCTGTTTTTT. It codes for CASRAPGQNTGELFF.

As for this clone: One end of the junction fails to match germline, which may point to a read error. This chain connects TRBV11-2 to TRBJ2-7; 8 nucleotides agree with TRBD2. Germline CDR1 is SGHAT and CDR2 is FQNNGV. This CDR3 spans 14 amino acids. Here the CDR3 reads CASRLAGKGYEQYF. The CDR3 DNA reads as TGTGCCAGCAGGTTAGCGGGAAAAGGGTACGAGCAGTACTTC. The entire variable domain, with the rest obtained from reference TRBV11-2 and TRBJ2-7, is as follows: EAGVAQSPRYKIIEKRQSVAFWCNPISGHATLYWYQQILGQGPKLLIQFQNNGVVDDSQLPKDRFSAERLKGVDSTLKIQPAKLEDSAVYLCASRLAGKGYEQYFGPGTRLTVT.

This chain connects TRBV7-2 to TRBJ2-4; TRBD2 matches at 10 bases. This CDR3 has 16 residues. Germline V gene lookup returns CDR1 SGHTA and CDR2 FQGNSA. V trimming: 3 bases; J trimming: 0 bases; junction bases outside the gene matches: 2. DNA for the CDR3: TGTGCCAGCAGCTTTAGCGGGGGGCTAGCCAAAAACATTCAGTACTTC. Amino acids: CASSFSGGLAKNIQYF.